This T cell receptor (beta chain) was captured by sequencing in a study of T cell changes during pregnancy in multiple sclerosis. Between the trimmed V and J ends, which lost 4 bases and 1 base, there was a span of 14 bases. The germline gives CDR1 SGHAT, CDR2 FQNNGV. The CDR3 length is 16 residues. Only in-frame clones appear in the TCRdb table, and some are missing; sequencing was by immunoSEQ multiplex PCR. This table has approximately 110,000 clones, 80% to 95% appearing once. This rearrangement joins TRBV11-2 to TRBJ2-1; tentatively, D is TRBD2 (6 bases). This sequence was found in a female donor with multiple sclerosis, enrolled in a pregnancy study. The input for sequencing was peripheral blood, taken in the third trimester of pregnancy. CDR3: CASSSSPGGSYNEQFF. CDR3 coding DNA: TGTGCCAGCAGCTCGTCGCCCGGGGGATCCTACAATGAGCAGTTCTTC.